Reported below is one T cell receptor beta chain. The target of this receptor is not known. No base quality information exists; no much larger clone differs at one position. The donors were some 39 Caucasian individuals from Russia, aged roughly 6 to 100 years, who were systemically healthy. Each donor gave 8 to 10 milliliters of peripheral blood, drawn into EDTA-treated Vacutainer tubes. Ficoll-Paque density-gradient centrifugation was used to isolate PBMCs, with at least 7 million per sample. Trizol reagent was used to extract total RNA from PBMCs, with at least 5.5 micrograms per sample. For every donor, an aliquot of PBMCs went through flow cytometry to measure the percentages of naive CD45RAhigh/CD27high T cells. The protocol used for the library was 5' RACE. Sequencing took place on an Illumina HiSeq 2500. A second PCR of about 7 to 12 cycles was run with a J-beta primer mix and a sample-barcoded 5' primer. A unique molecular identifier was introduced onto each TCR beta cDNA molecule by a template-switch 5' adaptor carrying 12 random nucleotides. Each sample yielded at least 2.5 million CDR3-containing paired-end reads. All of the RNA was converted into first-strand cDNA using the Mint cDNA synthesis kit, with a TRBC-specific oligonucleotide serving as the primer. Following uracil-DNA glycosylase treatment, all cDNA underwent a first 18-cycle PCR with the universal primers M1SS and BC2_uni_R. The published analysis was carried out like this. Normalization of each sample was performed by random selection of 1 million high-quality reads, each carrying a distinct molecular identifier. Reads sharing molecular identifiers were discarded rather than binned into consensus sequences. CDR3 identification, clonotype clustering and error correction used MiTCR with a Q25 quality threshold and the strictest error-elimination algorithm. A nonparametric unseen species model with Euler transformation was used to estimate lower-bound total TCR beta diversity. The public reads were reanalyzed by TCRdb: fastp trimming at Q25, MiXCR alignment, in-frame beta chains only. Duplicate CDR3 protein sequences are folded into a single record with the most common DNA and genes. These V and J calls originate from TCRdb's pipeline instead of the authors' own analysis. Recorded for this sample are 890,000 or so distinct CDR3 sequences; approximately 67% of them occurred a single time. Clones ranked in the top ten supply about a quarter of the sample.

This specimen comes from a study of blood T cells in healthy people across ages (dated by TCRdb to the mid-2010s). Turning to the overall study: In model experiments, template switching captured roughly one uniquely barcoded TCR beta cDNA molecule for every two T cells. Using deep sequencing normalized with unique cDNA molecular identifiers, the study measured how TCR beta repertoire diversity changes with age. The donors were divided into four age groups: young (average around 16 years), middle-aged (roughly 42), aged (roughly 66) and long-lived (nearly 85). Donors of different ages were randomly distributed across sequencing lanes to avoid experimental bias. The study analyzed two additional independent replicas of 1 million unique cDNA reads from the same blood draw for two donors, one aged 18 to 29 and one aged 80 or older. Overall results and qualifications from the work: The CMV infection status of donors was not known, potentially confounding age-related changes in expanded clonotypes. Compared with the aged group, the long-lived group had more naive CD4+ T cells, fewer expanded clones and increased TCR diversity, suggesting age selection. Observed TCR beta diversity correlated strongly with the percentage of naive T cells measured by flow cytometry. Since profiling was done on bulk unsorted PBMCs, naive and antigen-experienced compartments could not be conclusively compared. Estimates of total diversity from one million sequenced T cells were regarded as lower bounds and underestimates. As age increased, observed TCR beta diversity per million T cells dropped in a roughly linear way, and a significant reduction was already evident by age 40.

The sequenced sample consisted of blood. This clonotype was obtained from a man aged 25-45 years in good health.

The CDR3 protein: CASSFPDRGETPPQYF. The DNA sequence reads TGTGCCAGCAGTTTCCCGGACAGGGGTGAAACTCCTCCCCAGTACTTC. Rearrangement joined TRBV28 to TRBJ2-5; 9 central bases correspond to TRBD1. The cysteine opens and the phenylalanine closes a CDR3 of 16 amino acids. Only the CDR3 part of the read is kept: 48 bases, read in frame from the first base. Looking up the germline V gene yields CDR1 MDHEN and CDR2 SYDVKM. Trimming accounts for 3 bases at V and 9 bases at J, while the number of junction bases matched to no gene is 14.